The clone carrying this T cell receptor (beta chain) was picked up one time. The CDR3 runs 16 residues. CDR1 LNHDA and CDR2 SQIVND come from the germline V gene (reference sequence). V was trimmed by 2 bases and J by 5 bases, leaving 16 bases between them. The sample belongs to a study of technical replicates of blood from several donors. Data came from immunoSEQ multiplex PCR; TCRdb stores just in-frame clones and leaves some out. The table includes tens of thousands of clones, more than 95% detected once. The origin of this receptor is a human donor in good health. The chain is built from TRBV19 and TRBJ2-1, with D possibly matching TRBD1 (6 bases). Sequences were obtained from T cells isolated from PBMCs. The chain's CDR3 is CASSIKVDRPNNEQFF. The CDR3 nucleotides are TGTGCCAGTAGTATAAAGGTGGACAGACCTAACAATGAGCAGTTCTTC.